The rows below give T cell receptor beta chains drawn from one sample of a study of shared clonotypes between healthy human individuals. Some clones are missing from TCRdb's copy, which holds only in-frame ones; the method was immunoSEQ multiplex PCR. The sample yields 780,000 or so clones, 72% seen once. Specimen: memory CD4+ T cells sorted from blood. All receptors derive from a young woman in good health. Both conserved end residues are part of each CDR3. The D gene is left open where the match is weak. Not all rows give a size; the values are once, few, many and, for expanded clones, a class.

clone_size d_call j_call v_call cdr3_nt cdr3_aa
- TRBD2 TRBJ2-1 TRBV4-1 TGCGCCAGCAGCCGAGGACTAGCGGGCAACCCGGGGAATGAGCAGTTCTTC CASSRGLAGNPGNEQFF
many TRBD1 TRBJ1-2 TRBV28 TGTGCCAGCAGAGCCCAGGGGGGCCTCTATGGCTACACCTTC CASRAQGGLYGYTF
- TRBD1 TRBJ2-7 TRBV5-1 TGCGCCAGCAGCCCGCCGACAGGGAATAACGAGCAGTACTTC CASSPPTGNNEQYF
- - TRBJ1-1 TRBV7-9 TGTGCCAGCAGCTTCTGGGGTCCGGAGGACACTGAAGCTTTCTTT CASSFWGPEDTEAFF
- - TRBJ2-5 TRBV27 TGTGCCAGCAGTTTACGGGAGCAAGAGACCCAGTACTTC CASSLREQETQYF
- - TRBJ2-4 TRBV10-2 TGCGCCAGCAGTGGGGGCTTGGAGGGGAACATTCAGTACTTC CASSGGLEGNIQYF
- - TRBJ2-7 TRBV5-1 TGCGCCAGCAGCTTGGCCGAGAGGAAGGGCTTCTCCTACGAGCAGTACTTC CASSLAERKGFSYEQYF
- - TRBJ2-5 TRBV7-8 TGTGCCAGCAGCTCGAGGGGGTTACGGGAGACCCAGTACTTC CASSSRGLRETQYF
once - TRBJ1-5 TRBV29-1 TGCAGCGTAAGGACGGAGAATAGCAATCAGCCCCAGCATTTT CSVRTENSNQPQHF
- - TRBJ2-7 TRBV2 TGTGCCAGCAAGGACAACTCCTACGAGCAGTACTTC CASKDNSYEQYF
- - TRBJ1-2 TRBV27 TGTGCCAGCAGGGGGGGGACCGGTTATGGCTACACCTTC CASRGGTGYGYTF
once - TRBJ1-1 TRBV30 TGTGCCTGGAGGTTTCGGGACAAGACTTTCTTT CAWRFRDKTFF
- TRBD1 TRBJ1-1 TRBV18 TGTGCCAGCTCACCACAGGGGGCCGGGGCTGAAGCTTTCTTT CASSPQGAGAEAFF
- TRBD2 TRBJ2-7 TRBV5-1 TGCGCCAGCAGCCTACGCAGCGGGAGCTCCTACGAGCAGTACTTC CASSLRSGSSYEQYF
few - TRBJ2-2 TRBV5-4 TGTGCCAGCAGCTTCAGCATTTCGCAGGGTGCCGGGGAGCTGTTTTTT CASSFSISQGAGELFF
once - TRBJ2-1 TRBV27 TGTGCCAGCAGTTCAGGTCACCTCCCCGGGAATGAGCAGTTCTTC CASSSGHLPGNEQFF
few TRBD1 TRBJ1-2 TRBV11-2 TGTGCCAGCAGACCGGGACAGCGCTTATTCGGCTACACCTTC CASRPGQRLFGYTF
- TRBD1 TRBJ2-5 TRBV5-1 TGCGCCAGCAGACAGGGGAAAGAGACCCAGTACTTC CASRQGKETQYF
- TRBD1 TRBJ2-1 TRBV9 TGTGCCAGCAGCGTGGGCGGGACAGGGAACAATGAGCAGTTCTTC CASSVGGTGNNEQFF
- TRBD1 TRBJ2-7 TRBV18 TGTGCCAGCTCACCATCAATGGGACAGCAGAACTACGAGCAGTACTTC CASSPSMGQQNYEQYF
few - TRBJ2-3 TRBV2 TGTGCCAGCAGGTACGCCTCTGCGGAGTATTTT CASRYASAEYF
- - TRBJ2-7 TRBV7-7 TGTGCCAGCAGCCAGGACCTAGGACGCGAGCAGTACTTC CASSQDLGREQYF
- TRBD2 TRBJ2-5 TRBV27 TGTGCCAGCACCCGACTAGCGGGGGCCCAAGAGACCCAGTACTTC CASTRLAGAQETQYF
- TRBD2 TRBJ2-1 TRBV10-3 TGTGCCATCAGTGAGGCTAGCGGGCCGTACAATGAGCAGTTCTTC CAISEASGPYNEQFF
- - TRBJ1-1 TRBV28 TGTGCCAGCAGAAGACCCCTTGGGTTGGACACTGAAGCTTTCTTT CASRRPLGLDTEAFF